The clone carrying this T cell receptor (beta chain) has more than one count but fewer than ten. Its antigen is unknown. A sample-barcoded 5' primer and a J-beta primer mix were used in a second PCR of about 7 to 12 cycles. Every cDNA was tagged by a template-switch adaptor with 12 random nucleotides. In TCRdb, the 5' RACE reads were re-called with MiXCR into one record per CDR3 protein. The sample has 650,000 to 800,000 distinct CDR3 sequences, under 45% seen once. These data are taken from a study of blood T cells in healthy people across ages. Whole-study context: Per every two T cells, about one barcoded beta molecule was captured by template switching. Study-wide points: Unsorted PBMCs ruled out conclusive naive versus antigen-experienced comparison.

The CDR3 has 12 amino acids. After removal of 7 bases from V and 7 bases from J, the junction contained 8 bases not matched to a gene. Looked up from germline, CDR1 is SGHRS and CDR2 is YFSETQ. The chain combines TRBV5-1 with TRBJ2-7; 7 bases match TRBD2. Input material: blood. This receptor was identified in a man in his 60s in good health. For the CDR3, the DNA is TGCGCCAGCGGGAGGGACTCCAAGGAGCAGTACTTC. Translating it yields CASGRDSKEQYF. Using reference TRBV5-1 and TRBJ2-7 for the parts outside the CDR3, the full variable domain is KAGVTQTPRYLIKTRGQQVTLSCSPISGHRSVSWYQQTPGQGLQFLFEYFSETQRNKGNFPGRFSGRQFSNSRSEMNVSTLELGDSALYLCASGRDSKEQYFGPGTRLTVT.